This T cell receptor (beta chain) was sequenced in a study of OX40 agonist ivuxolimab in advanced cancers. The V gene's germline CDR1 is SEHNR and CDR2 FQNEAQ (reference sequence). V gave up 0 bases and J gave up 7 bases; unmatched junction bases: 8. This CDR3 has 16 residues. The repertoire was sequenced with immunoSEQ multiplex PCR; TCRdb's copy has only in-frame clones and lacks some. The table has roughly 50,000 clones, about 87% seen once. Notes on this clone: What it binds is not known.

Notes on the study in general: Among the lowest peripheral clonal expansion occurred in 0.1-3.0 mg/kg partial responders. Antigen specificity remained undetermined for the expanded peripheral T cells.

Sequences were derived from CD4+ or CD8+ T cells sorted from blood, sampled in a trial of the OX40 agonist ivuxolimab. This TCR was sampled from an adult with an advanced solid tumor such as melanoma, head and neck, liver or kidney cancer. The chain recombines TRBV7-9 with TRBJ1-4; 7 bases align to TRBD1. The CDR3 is CASSLARTGGGEKLFF. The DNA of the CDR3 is TGTGCCAGCAGCTTAGCGCGGACAGGTGGGGGTGAAAAACTGTTTTTT.